This T cell receptor (beta chain) was observed in a study of technical replicates of blood from a handful of donors (TCRdb year 2017). As to this clone: No cognate antigen has been identified for it. It has no much larger one-base neighbor in the sample; base qualities were not kept.

Libraries were constructed by the immunoSEQ multiplex PCR assay. TCRdb's version of the immuneACCESS table is confined to in-frame rearrangements and falls short of the full clone set. An unresolved V gene accounts for under half of the shortfall where checked; the remainder is of unknown origin. The sample table records about 12,000 clones; roughly 94% of these occur just once. The top ten constitute roughly 6.7% of the sample. CDR1 MNHNS and CDR2 SASEGT are derived from the germline V gene. From the cysteine through the phenylalanine, the CDR3 covers 13 amino acids. Of all the DNA, just the CDR3 is kept, 39 bases in frame from base 1. Trimming takes 2 bases from V and 6 bases from J, and the germline ends sit 8 bases apart.

The receptor's source is a human donor in good health. The chain links TRBV6-1 with TRBJ2-1, with a weak D call of TRBD1 (5 bases match). Sequencing input: PBMCs. The DNA sequence is TGTGCCAGCAGTGAAATAAGGGGCAATGAGCAGTTCTTC. It specifies CASSEIRGNEQFF.